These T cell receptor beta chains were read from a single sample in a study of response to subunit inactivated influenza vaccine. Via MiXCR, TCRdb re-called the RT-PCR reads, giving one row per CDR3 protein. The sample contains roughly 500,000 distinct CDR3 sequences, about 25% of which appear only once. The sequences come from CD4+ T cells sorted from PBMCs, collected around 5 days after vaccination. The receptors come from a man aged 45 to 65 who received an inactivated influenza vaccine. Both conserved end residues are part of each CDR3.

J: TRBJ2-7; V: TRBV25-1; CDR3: CASTTGGSYEQYF
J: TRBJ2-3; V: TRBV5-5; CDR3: CASRPEGDTQYF
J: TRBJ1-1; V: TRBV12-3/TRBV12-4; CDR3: CASRAGTEAFF
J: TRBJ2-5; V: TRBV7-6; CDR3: CASSLHQRQETQYF
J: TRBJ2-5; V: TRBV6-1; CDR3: CASSRGGWETQYF
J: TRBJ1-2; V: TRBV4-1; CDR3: CASSQVGQKPGYTF
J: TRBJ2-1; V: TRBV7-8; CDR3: CAVRDYDEQFF
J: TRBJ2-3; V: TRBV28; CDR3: CASTLFPSTDTQYF
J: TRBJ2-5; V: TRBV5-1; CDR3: CASSYGLALGETQYF
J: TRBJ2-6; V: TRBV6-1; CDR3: CASTKGRYSGANVLTF
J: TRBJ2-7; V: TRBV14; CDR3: CASRAASPYEQYF
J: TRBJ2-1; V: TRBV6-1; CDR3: CASSLGQGVSEQFF
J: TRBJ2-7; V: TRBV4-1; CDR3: CASSQFSLAGGNTYEQYF
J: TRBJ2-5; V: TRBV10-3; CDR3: CAISEGDKVQETQYF
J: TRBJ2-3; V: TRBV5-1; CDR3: CASSLAPGRTDTQYF
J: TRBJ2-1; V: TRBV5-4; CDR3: CASSLALPMSTNSYNEQFF
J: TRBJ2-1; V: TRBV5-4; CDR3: CASSPEPSGIYNEQFF
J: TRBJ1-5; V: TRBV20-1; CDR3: CSARSGGQPQHF
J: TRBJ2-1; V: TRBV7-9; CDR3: CASSPIRLRYNEQFF
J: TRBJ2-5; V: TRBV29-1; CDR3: CSVDSPETQYF
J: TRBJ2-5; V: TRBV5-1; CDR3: CASSLDRGQETQYF
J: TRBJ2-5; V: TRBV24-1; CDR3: CATSTASLAGGSRETQYF
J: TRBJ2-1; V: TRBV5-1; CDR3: CASSLRLSSPPYNEQFF
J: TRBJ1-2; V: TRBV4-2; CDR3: CASSQDYGSRGGGYTF
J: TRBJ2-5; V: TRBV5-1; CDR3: CASSIGPSRQETQYF
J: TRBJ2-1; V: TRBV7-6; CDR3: CASSSRDPGLAGNNEQFF
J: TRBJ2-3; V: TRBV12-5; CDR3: CASGSPTDTQYF
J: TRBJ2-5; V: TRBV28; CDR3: CASSFSGRAGGTQYF
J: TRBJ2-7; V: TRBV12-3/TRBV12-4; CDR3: CASRPSGIGPYEQYF
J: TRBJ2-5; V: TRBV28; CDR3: CASPPPGGGFETQYF
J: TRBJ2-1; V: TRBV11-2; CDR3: CASSGTSGRGNEQFF
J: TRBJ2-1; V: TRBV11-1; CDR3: CASSLRSGQAGGLYNEQFF
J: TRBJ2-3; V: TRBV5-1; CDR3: CASSLATGRGDTQYF
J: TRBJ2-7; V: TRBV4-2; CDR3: CASSHDPHF
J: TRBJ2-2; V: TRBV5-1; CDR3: CASSLELGIGELFF
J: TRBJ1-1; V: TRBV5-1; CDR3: CASSLSSERTEAFF
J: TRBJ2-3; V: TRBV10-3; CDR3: CAITGGPADTQYF
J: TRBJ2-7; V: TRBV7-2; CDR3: CASSLSPYEQYF
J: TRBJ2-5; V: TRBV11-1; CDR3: CASSMGLAAETQYF
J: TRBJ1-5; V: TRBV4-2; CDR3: CASSQDPARAVQPQHF
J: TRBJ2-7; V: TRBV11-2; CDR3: CASSLRQPQFIFF
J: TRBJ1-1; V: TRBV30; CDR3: CALEFWKNTEAFF
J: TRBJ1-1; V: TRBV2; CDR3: CASSGPWTGRNTEAFF
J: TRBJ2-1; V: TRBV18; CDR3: CASSSQRGGRMADNEQFF
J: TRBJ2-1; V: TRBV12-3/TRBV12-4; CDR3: CASSFGQLNEQFF
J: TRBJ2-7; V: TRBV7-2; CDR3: CASSLGGGWYEQYF
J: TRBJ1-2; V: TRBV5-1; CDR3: CASSLESSYYGYTF
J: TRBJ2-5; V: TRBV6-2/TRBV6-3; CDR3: CASRTVQETQYF
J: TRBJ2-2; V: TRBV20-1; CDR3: CSAKRRSTGELFF
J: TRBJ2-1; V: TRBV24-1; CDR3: CATSDPGSGNEQFF
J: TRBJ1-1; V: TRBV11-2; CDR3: CASSSGRDVFFTEAFF
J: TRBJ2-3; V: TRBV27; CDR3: CASSLGAAGTQYF
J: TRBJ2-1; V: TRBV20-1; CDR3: CSARDLLAGAYNEQFF
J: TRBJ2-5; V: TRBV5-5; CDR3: CASRVGPDSQETQYF
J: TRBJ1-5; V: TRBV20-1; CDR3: CSAGGAGNQPQHF
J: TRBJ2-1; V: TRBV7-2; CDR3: CASSPLPSGRGNEQFF
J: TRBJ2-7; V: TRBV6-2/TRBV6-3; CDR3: CASSRLAGGPYEQYF
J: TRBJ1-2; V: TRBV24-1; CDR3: CATSGIDRGNYGYTF
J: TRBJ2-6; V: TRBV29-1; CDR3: CSVAGTSGRAAGANVLTF